The sequence of this T cell receptor (beta chain) was determined in a study of cytomegalovirus exposure and HLA in healthy donors. Points on this clone: Its antigen remains unidentified.

Primers included in the PCR were 60 Vbeta and 13 Jbeta primers. Libraries were prepared by immunoSEQ multiplex PCR; TCRdb keeps only in-frame clonotypes and omits some of them. The table includes 60,000 to 95,000 clones, 75% to 85% detected once. Each donor's status was that of a healthy bone marrow donor. Study-level points and caveats: Likely technical artifact: a cluster of highly shared sequence variants. Some V segments, including TRBV6-2 and TRBV6-3, were excluded as indistinguishable. Later analysis found that TCR beta chains associated with HLA were more clonally expanded than other, equally common chains.

Germline CDR1 and CDR2: GTSNPN and SVGIG (reference sequence). V was cut by 0 bases and J by 9 bases, with 9 bases left in between. CDR3 size: 12 residues. This clonotype was sampled from a man in his 70s in good health and CMV-seropositive. The chain is built from TRBV30 and TRBJ2-4; D possibly corresponds to TRBD2 (5 bases). Input material: PBMCs. This chain's CDR3 is CAWSVPGSIQYF. CDR3 bases: TGTGCCTGGAGTGTACCGGGGTCCATTCAGTACTTC. The full variable domain, with the rest looked up from reference TRBV30 and TRBJ2-4, is SQTIHQWPATLVQPVGSPLSLECTVEGTSNPNLYWYRQAAGRGLQLLFYSVGIGQISSEVPQNLSASRPQDRQFILSSKKLLLSDSGFYLCAWSVPGSIQYFGAGTRLSVL.